These 11 T cell receptor beta chains originate from one sample sequenced in a study of blood T cell repertoires in COVID-19. TCRdb keeps only in-frame clones here, not all; method: immunoSEQ multiplex PCR. The sample lists roughly 90,000 clones, 80% occurring once. Sequencing was carried out using peripheral blood. Source of these receptors: a woman in her 70s with acute or convalescent COVID-19.

The chain carries TRBV9 and TRBJ1-4, with a tentative D call TRBD1 (5 bases). The CDR3 is made up of 15 amino acids. Trimming removed 0 bases from V and 4 bases from J, with 10 bases in between. CDR1 and CDR2 from the germline V gene are SGDLS and YYNGEE. CDR3 residues: CASSVGGRLNEKLFF. The CDR3, as DNA: TGTGCCAGCAGCGTAGGGGGGAGGCTTAATGAAAAACTGTTTTTT.

The V and J genes are TRBV2 and TRBJ2-3; perhaps TRBD1 as D (5 bases). CDR3 length equals 14 residues. V dropped 5 bases and J dropped 4 bases, with 13 bases sitting between them. Germline CDR1 reads SNHLY; CDR2 reads FYNNEI. This CDR3 is CASSNQRGPDTQYF. In DNA form, the CDR3 reads TGTGCCAGCAGTAATCAAAGGGGTCCAGATACGCAGTATTTT.

The chain carries TRBV4-1 and TRBJ1-4; TRBD1 matches at 7 bases. Germline V lookup: CDR1 MGHRA, CDR2 YSYEKL. The CDR3 covers 16 residues. Losses at the gene ends were 5 bases for V and 3 bases for J; bases not matched to a gene: 9. CDR3 sequence: CASSFRTGTANEKLFF. The CDR3, as DNA: TGCGCCAGCAGCTTCCGAACCGGGACAGCTAATGAAAAACTGTTTTTT.

The rearrangement joins TRBV27 to TRBJ2-5; D perhaps matches TRBD2 (6 bases). This CDR3 is 14 amino acids long. Germline V gives CDR1 MNHEY, CDR2 SMNVEV (reference sequence). The V gene lost 6 bases and the J gene lost 2 bases, with 13 bases spanning the gap. CDR3 sequence: CASSFTREQETQYF. In DNA form, the CDR3 reads TGTGCCAGCAGCTTCACCCGGGAGCAAGAGACCCAGTACTTC.

This chain links TRBV28 with TRBJ1-1, with unresolved D. The germline V and J ends were trimmed by 2 bases and 0 bases, with 13 bases remaining between them. Germline V gene data show CDR1 as MDHEN and CDR2 as SYDVKM. CDR3 length: 16 residues. CDR3 sequence: CASSLAMGGLNTEAFF. The CDR3 coding sequence is TGTGCCAGCAGTTTAGCTATGGGTGGGCTGAACACTGAAGCTTTCTTT.

This clone appeared a single time. The chain joins TRBV5-4 to TRBJ1-1; D is undetermined. There are 14 residues in the CDR3. V shed 0 bases and J shed 3 bases, with 9 bases lying between them. The V gene's germline CDR1 is SGHNT and CDR2 YYREEE (reference sequence). This CDR3 reads CASSLERAYTEAFF. The CDR3 bases are TGTGCCAGCAGCTTGGAGCGGGCGTACACTGAAGCTTTCTTT.

The chain employs TRBV19 and TRBJ2-2, with 11 bases identical to TRBD1. The CDR3 is 15 residues long. V was pared by 8 bases and J by 4 bases, with 6 bases of the junction left unmatched. Germline V gives CDR1 LNHDA, CDR2 SQIVND (reference sequence). CDR3 loop: CASPGGQGGTGELFF. DNA for the CDR3: TGTGCCAGTCCCGGGGGACAGGGGGGCACCGGGGAGCTGTTTTTT.

The rearrangement uses TRBV3-1 (or the pseudogene TRBV3-2) and TRBJ2-7; tentatively, D is TRBD1 (6 bases). The V end was cut by 4 bases, the J end by 4 bases, with 14 bases between. In germline, CDR1 is LGHDT, CDR2 YNNKEL (reference sequence). CDR3 length: 14 amino acids. Written as DNA, the CDR3 is TGTGCCAGCAGCCTATTCGGACAGAATTACGAGCAGTACTTC. This codes for CASSLFGQNYEQYF.

This clone came up once. The chain employs TRBV5-1 and TRBJ2-5; a weak D match, TRBD2 (5 bases). Germline CDR1 reads SGHRS; CDR2 reads YFSETQ. This CDR3 is built from 14 residues. The germline V and J ends were trimmed by 1 base and 2 bases, with 9 bases remaining between them. CDR3 protein: CASSLIGVQETQYF. CDR3 nucleotide sequence: TGCGCCAGCAGCTTGATCGGGGTTCAAGAGACCCAGTACTTC. Variable domain in full (rest from reference TRBV5-1 and TRBJ2-5): KAGVTQTPRYLIKTRGQQVTLSCSPISGHRSVSWYQQTPGQGLQFLFEYFSETQRNKGNFPGRFSGRQFSNSRSEMNVSTLELGDSALYLCASSLIGVQETQYFGPGTRLLVL.

This chain connects TRBV5-6 to TRBJ1-1; no clear D gene. V was trimmed by 3 bases and J by 0 bases, leaving 12 bases between them. The CDR3 length is 15 residues. Germline CDR1 and CDR2: SGHDT and YYEEEE. The CDR3 spells CASSCSGPMNTEAFF. CDR3 in DNA: TGTGCCAGCAGCTGCAGCGGTCCAATGAACACTGAAGCTTTCTTT. The full variable domain, with the rest looked up from reference TRBV5-6 and TRBJ1-1, is DAGVTQSPTHLIKTRGQQVTLRCSPKSGHDTVSWYQQALGQGPQFIFQYYEEEERQRGNFPDRFSGHQFPNYSSELNVNALLLGDSALYLCASSCSGPMNTEAFFGQGTRLTVV.

This chain uses TRBV3-1 (or the pseudogene TRBV3-2) with TRBJ2-6; possible D gene TRBD1, 6 bases. V dropped 1 base and J dropped 0 bases, with 10 bases sitting between them. Per germline, CDR1 LGHDT and CDR2 YNNKEL (reference sequence). The CDR3 totals 17 residues. CDR3 in DNA: TGTGCCAGCAGCCAAGGTCTACAGGGCTCTGGGGCCAACGTCCTGACTTTC. This encodes CASSQGLQGSGANVLTF.